Sequencing of this T cell receptor beta chain was carried out in a study of cytomegalovirus exposure and HLA in healthy donors. These donors were members of the roughly 130-subject validation cohort, a group separate from the roughly 700-subject first cohort. Study-wide findings and caveats: The tendency of first-cohort TCR clusters to co-occur in the roughly 110 validation repertoires was identified by a subsequent analysis.

Using immunoSEQ multiplex PCR, the repertoire was profiled, and TCRdb retains in-frame clones only, with some absent. The sample has a few hundred thousand clones, more than 80% seen once. Comment on this clone: Its target is unknown.

This receptor was identified in a woman between 18 and 30 years old in good health and CMV-seronegative. Sequencing input: PBMCs.

The CDR3 DNA follows: TGTGCCAGCAGCGTAGGAGTAGAGGTGGATACGCAGTATTTT. Translating it yields CASSVGVEVDTQYF. The chain couples TRBV9 to TRBJ2-3; the D is unclear. The V end lost 0 bases, the J end lost 6 bases, and 11 bases lay between the germline ends. This CDR3 spans 14 amino acids. CDR1 and CDR2 from the germline V gene are SGDLS and YYNGEE.